The present T cell receptor (beta chain) was sequenced within a study of graft-versus-host responses after intestinal transplantation. Study results and limitations: Across patients carrying graft-donor T cell macrochimerism, allografts held high graft-versus-host to host-versus-graft clonal ratios.

In regard to this clone: Its cognate antigen is unknown.

Germline assignment: CDR1 LNHDA and CDR2 SQIVND (reference sequence). Trimming cost V 3 bases and J 3 bases, with 7 bases left between them. This CDR3 comprises 13 residues. The table came from immunoSEQ multiplex PCR; TCRdb's copy has only in-frame clones and leaves some out. Of about 25,000 clones listed, approximately 93% were seen once; the top ten hold about 0.5%. The V call is TRBV19, the J call TRBJ2-3, with D hard to call. Sample: PBMCs, taken 18 days after transplant. The TCR sequence derives from a human patient who received an intestinal transplant, so some T cells may come from the graft donor. The CDR3 DNA sequence: TGTGCCAGTAGTATCGCAGTAACAGATACGCAGTATTTT. Translating gives CASSIAVTDTQYF.